This T cell receptor beta chain was captured by sequencing in a study of T cell repertoires in cytomegalovirus infection. Study-wide background: Public TCR beta signatures marked donors with CMV infection and the matching HLA.

Germline CDR1 is SGHNT and CDR2 is YENEEA. Germline trimming cut 2 bases from V and 5 bases from J; bases unmatched to any gene: 5. The CDR3 length is 14 residues. TCRdb fed the reads into MiXCR, producing one record per CDR3 protein. The top ten clones hold over 70% of a sample with 55,000 to 70,000 distinct CDR3 sequences, 20% to 25% of them seen once. Findings and limits, study-wide: The ex vivo response showed dominance by HLA-C-restricted CMV-specific TCR beta clonotypes. Accumulated public TCR beta family frequency recognized individuals carrying CMV together with the relevant HLA.

Regarding this clonotype: Its antigen is still unknown.

The source is a human donor in good health (CMV status not recorded). Some clones in this sample may be carry-over from other donors' samples. The chain is built from TRBV11-3 and TRBJ2-5, with 7 bases identical to TRBD1. The sequencing input was PBMCs, sequenced either directly or after in vitro stimulation (not recorded which). CDR3 region: CASSLHRGEETQYF. The CDR3 DNA follows: TGTGCCAGCAGCTTACACAGGGGAGAGGAGACCCAGTACTTC. The full variable domain, with the rest looked up from reference TRBV11-3 and TRBJ2-5, is EAGVVQSPRYKIIEKKQPVAFWCNPISGHNTLYWYLQNLGQGPELLIRYENEEAVDDSQLPKDRFSAERLKGVDSTLKIQPAELGDSAVYLCASSLHRGEETQYFGPGTRLLVL.